The TCR beta chain under discussion was sequenced for a study of T cells expressing NK-cell markers. This CDR3 has 13 residues. TCRdb reprocessed the 5' RACE reads, keeping one entry per CDR3 protein, no DNA. The repertoire table contains about 430,000 distinct CDR3 sequences. The V call is TRBV21-1, the J call TRBJ2-5; as DNA is missing, the TRBD2 call by TCRdb cannot be tested. TRBV21-1 is an annotated pseudogene. Sample: blood T cells: a sorted CD56 or NKG2C T cell subset, CD4+ or CD8+ T cells, or bulk PBMC T cells (not recorded which). This TCR came from a woman in her forties or fifties in good health. CDR3 sequence: CASPGGKQETQYF.